One sample yielded the 2 T cell receptor beta chains listed below, sequenced in a study of blood T cell repertoires in COVID-19. The protocol was immunoSEQ multiplex PCR, while the TCRdb copy is restricted to in-frame clones and leaves out a portion. The sample includes 130,000 to 150,000 clones, 80% to 85% seen only once; the top ten take 5.5% to 7.5%. The sequenced material came from PBMCs or T cells enriched from blood (not recorded which). Receptors originate from a woman aged 45-59 years who had been exposed to COVID-19.

The chain has TRBV7-3 and TRBJ2-3; TRBD2 agrees at 9 bases. The CDR3 spans 15 residues. Germline values: CDR1 SGHTA, CDR2 FQGTGA. V gave up 5 bases and J gave up 2 bases; unmatched junction bases: 5. CDR3: CASSPRGGHTDTQYF. The CDR3 coding sequence is TGTGCCAGCAGCCCGCGGGGGGGCCACACAGATACGCAGTATTTT.

The V call is TRBV6-2 or TRBV6-3, the J call TRBJ1-5; weak D call: TRBD1 (5 bases). The CDR3 sequence is 16 residues long. The ends were cut back, 0 bases at V and 2 bases at J, with 11 bases in the middle. CDR1 MNHEY and CDR2 SVGEGT come from the germline V gene. CDR3 DNA: TGTGCCAGCAGTTACTCGCAGGGTTTAGGCAATCAGCCCCAGCATTTT. Residues: CASSYSQGLGNQPQHF.